This paragraph reports one TCR beta chain. This record comes from a study of CD8 T cells in Susac syndrome. Reverse transcription of about 0.5 to 1 ug RNA was carried out with random hexamers. Across 54 Vbeta and 13 Jbeta, TCR beta CDR3 was amplified with immunoSEQ multiplex PCR. One entry per CDR3 protein, called by TCRdb with MiXCR from the immunoSEQ multiplex PCR reads. The sample has fewer than 200,000 distinct CDR3 sequences; 93% are singletons. The sequenced target, TCR beta, came from blood CD8+ and CD4+ T cells. The individuals used as controls were healthy donors who had been matched for both age and sex. CDR1 and CDR2 from the germline V gene are SEHNR and FQNEAQ (reference sequence). The CDR3 loop spans 15 amino acids. V shed 2 bases and J shed 4 bases, with 12 bases lying between them.

The TCR sequence derives from a human donor in good health. The chain links TRBV7-9 to TRBJ1-5; the D is unclear. Sequenced: CD4+ T cells from PBMCs. CDR3 protein: CASSLWGGENQPQHF. The DNA for the CDR3 is TGTGCCAGCAGCTTATGGGGTGGGGAGAATCAGCCCCAGCATTTT.